This TCR beta chain appears in the sequencing data of a study of blood T cell repertoires in COVID-19 (dated by TCRdb to the early 2020s). Background on the whole study: Collaborator samples came from the United States, Italy and Spain and covered acute and convalescent phases of COVID-19. The prospective study material was composed of cDNA or gDNA derived from T cells, B-cell-depleted T cells, or PBMCs. The dataset comprised deeply sampled blood TCRbeta repertoires from subjects exposed to, actively infected with, or recovered from COVID-19. The repertoires were made available in a free public database intended to serve as a resource for research on the immune response to SARS-CoV-2. The samples were drawn from the first 160 participants of the ongoing ImmuneRACE study and from 1,254 subjects provided by 6 global collaborators. Nearly every sample came with metadata listing a de-identified subject ID, COVID-19 status, age in years and sex. Where available, HLA class I and class II types were obtained from metadata supplied by the sample provider rather than from assay-based typing. Points the paper makes about the study in general: How much clinical and demographic metadata was included differed by source and by participant, and the metadata was provided uncurated.

Participants in the prospective study were enrolled through a virtual design, were aged roughly 18 to 90 years, and lived in about 25 United States geographic areas. In the prospective study, cohorts were assigned on the basis of participant-reported clinical history obtained from a screening survey and a study questionnaire. Recovered participants in ImmuneRACE Cohort 3 were defined as having two consecutive negative NP/OP PCR tests, clearance from a healthcare professional, or resolution of symptoms. Each participant in the prospective study had whole blood, serum and a nasopharyngeal or oropharyngeal swab collected by mobile phlebotomists. Additional blood draws and questionnaires over an approximately 2-month period could optionally be provided by prospective study participants. Blood samples from the prospective study were shipped frozen or at room temperature prior to DNA extraction. The immunoSEQ Assay, a bias-controlled multiplex PCR, was used to amplify TCRbeta CDR3 regions from genomic DNA. In the source study's methods: Within the assay, amplification of reference gene primers was used to estimate how many nucleated cells each sample contained. To quantify the absolute abundance of each unique TCRbeta CDR3 rearrangement, sequence reads were collapsed and filtered. For each sample, productive Simpson clonality was calculated by taking the square root of Simpson's diversity index across productive rearrangements. TCRdb re-hosts the immuneACCESS table, in-frame sequences only. Its copies lack some clones; in the studies checked, an unresolved V gene accounts for under half of them, and the cause for the rest is not known. V, J and clone size reflect that table, while D and trimming were determined from the DNA. For this sample there are some 200,000 clones; roughly 80% appear just once. 15% to 20% of the sample lies in the top ten.

The trim is 1 base for V and 0 bases for J, with a gap of 18 bases between the germline ends. Including the terminal cysteine and phenylalanine, the CDR3 comprises 18 residues. Here the CDR3 DNA is all that survives: 54 bases in frame from base 1. CDR1 is given as MDHEN and CDR2 as SYDVKM, both from the germline V gene. Turning to this clone: Its binding antigen is unknown. No much larger clonotype is one base removed from it; base qualities were not supplied.

Sequencing was done on a sample of PBMCs or T cells enriched from blood (not recorded which). The clonotype was recovered from a woman between 50 and 59 years old who had recovered from COVID-19. The chain uses TRBV28 and TRBJ1-2, with TRBD1 tentatively as D gene (6 bases match). The CDR3 in this case is CASSLSRGRGGSNYGYTF. The DNA sequence is TGTGCCAGCAGTTTATCCCGGGGAAGGGGGGGGTCTAACTATGGCTACACCTTC.